This T cell receptor (beta chain) was sequenced in a study of ipilimumab plus nivolumab after autologous stem cell transplantation. Study summary: Patients received a median of roughly five ipilimumab and roughly eight nivolumab doses. The DLBCL cohort had primary refractory and relapsed disease, with 18-month progression-free survival of approximately 87% and 28%.

This CDR3 region has 14 residues. Germline assignment: CDR1 KGHSH and CDR2 LQKENI. The ends were cut back, 6 bases at V and 6 bases at J, with 18 bases in the middle. Here immunoSEQ multiplex PCR was the method, and the copy in TCRdb shows in-frame clones only, minus some. The table lists about 19,000 clones, approximately 85% of them singletons, with approximately 6.8% in the top ten. V and J are TRBV18 and TRBJ2-7, with D possibly being TRBD2 (6 bases). This material consisted of PBMCs, taken in a trial of ipilimumab plus nivolumab as post-transplant consolidation. The clonotype comes from a male donor with diffuse large B-cell lymphoma. Here the CDR3 reads CASSTSGGEGEQYF. CDR3 sequence (DNA): TGTGCCAGCTCCACCAGTGGAGGGGAAGGCGAGCAGTACTTC.